The next 29 T cell receptor beta chains were all read from a single sample in a study of T cells after yellow fever vaccination. MiXCR, applied by TCRdb to the 5' RACE reads, yields one record per CDR3 protein. This table holds under 600,000 distinct CDR3 sequences, about 14% found once. Sequenced here: PBMCs, sampled on the day of the yellow fever booster vaccination. All receptors derive from a man between 25 and 39 years old who received the YFV17D yellow fever vaccine.

A few counts support this clonotype. V usage is TRBV20-1 and J usage is TRBJ1-5; D gene ambiguous. This CDR3 is 15 amino acids long. Trimming cost V 0 bases and J 7 bases, with 16 bases left between them. CDR1 and CDR2 from the germline V gene are DFQATT and SNEGSKA (reference sequence). DNA of the CDR3: TGCAGTGCTAGAGATAGGCGGGGAGGAGGGCAGCCCCAGCATTTT. Translation: CSARDRRGGGQPQHF.

This chain uses TRBV30 with TRBJ2-2; possible D gene TRBD2, 6 bases. V dropped 2 bases and J dropped 2 bases, with 18 bases sitting between them. The CDR3 sequence is 17 residues long. CDR1 and CDR2 from the germline V gene are GTSNPN and SVGIG (reference sequence). CDR3 protein: CAWSPRRLAYNTGELFF. The CDR3 DNA reads TGTGCCTGGAGTCCTCGAAGGCTAGCGTACAACACCGGGGAGCTGTTTTTT. Looking up the rest from reference TRBV30 and TRBJ2-2 gives the full variable domain: SQTIHQWPATLVQPVGSPLSLECTVEGTSNPNLYWYRQAAGRGLQLLFYSVGIGQISSEVPQNLSASRPQDRQFILSSKKLLLSDSGFYLCAWSPRRLAYNTGELFFGEGSRLTVL.

In its sample, this clonotype was seen a few times. The chain couples TRBV5-1 to TRBJ2-7; no reliable D call. CDR1 and CDR2 (germline): SGHRS, YFSETQ. The CDR3 extends over 13 amino acids. Trimming took off 3 bases at V and 0 bases at J, with 7 bases between the two ends. The DNA for the CDR3 is TGCGCCAGCAGCTCAAGCAACTCCTACGAGCAGTACTTC. It specifies CASSSSNSYEQYF.

This clonotype came up many times. One end of the junction fails to match germline, which may point to a read error. V is TRBV5-4 and J is TRBJ2-7; tentatively, D is TRBD1 or TRBD2 (6 bases each). There are 13 residues in the CDR3. The germline V gene has CDR1 SGHNT and CDR2 YYREEE (reference sequence). As DNA, the CDR3 is TGTGCCAGCAGTTTGGAGGGGGCCTACGAGCAGTACTTC. The encoded protein is CASSLEGAYEQYF.

The chain links TRBV3-1 to TRBJ1-2; D might be TRBD1 (5 bases). CDR3 size: 13 residues. Germline CDR1 is LGHDT and CDR2 is YNNKEL (reference sequence). V lost 6 bases and J 4 bases, leaving 12 bases between the germline ends. The CDR3 reads CASRRGEGYGYTF. The CDR3 nucleotides are TGTGCCAGCAGACGAGGGGAGGGCTATGGCTACACCTTC.

This clonotype was seen only a few times. This chain links TRBV20-1 with TRBJ2-4, with TRBD2 matching 9 bases. V shed 6 bases and J 0 bases; nucleotides not matched to a gene: 9. CDR1 is DFQATT and CDR2 is SNEGSKA in the germline V gene (reference sequence). This CDR3 comprises 16 residues. The CDR3: CSASLAGELAKNIQYF. The CDR3 region has the DNA TGCAGTGCGAGTTTAGCGGGAGAGCTAGCCAAAAACATTCAGTACTTC.

This sequence joins TRBV6-4 and TRBJ2-4, with 7 positions matching TRBD2. V lost 0 bases to trimming and J lost 4 bases; unmatched junction nucleotides: 18. From germline, CDR1 is MRHNA and CDR2 SNTAGT. The CDR3 is made up of 20 amino acids. The CDR3 nucleotides are TGTGCCAGCAGTGACTCTTCAAGGGACTACCCTCCGTACCTTAAAAACATTCAGTACTTC. Protein product: CASSDSSRDYPPYLKNIQYF.

This clonotype occurred a few times. The V call is TRBV12-3 or TRBV12-4, the J call TRBJ2-4; tentatively, D is TRBD2 (6 bases). This CDR3 is 13 amino acids long. The V gene lost 7 bases and the J gene lost 6 bases, with 13 bases spanning the gap. The CDR3 coding sequence is TGTGCCAGCACCAACGCGGGGTTAAACATTCAGTACTTC. It codes for CASTNAGLNIQYF.

At least ten counts were recorded for this clonotype. The chain combines TRBV28 with TRBJ1-1; D not resolved. This CDR3 is built from 16 residues. Germline V lookup: CDR1 MDHEN, CDR2 SYDVKM. Trimming removed 6 bases from V and 0 bases from J, with 17 bases in between. DNA of the CDR3: TGTGCCAGCAGGCTCCGGGATTCCTCCATGAACACTGAAGCTTTCTTT. Translation gives CASRLRDSSMNTEAFF.

This clonotype was seen ten or more times. The rearrangement joins TRBV5-1 to TRBJ2-2, with D unclear. The CDR3 length is 15 residues. Germline lookup yields CDR1 SGHRS and CDR2 YFSETQ. The V end lost 4 bases, the J end lost 3 bases, and 13 bases lay between the germline ends. This CDR3 reads CASSPVSSDTGELFF. The CDR3 DNA reads TGCGCCAGCAGCCCGGTCAGTTCGGACACCGGGGAGCTGTTTTTT.

V is TRBV2 and J is TRBJ2-7; D may be TRBD1 (6 bases). CDR3 length: 14 amino acids. From germline, CDR1 is SNHLY and CDR2 FYNNEI. V lost 10 bases and J 2 bases, leaving 18 bases between the germline ends. The chain's CDR3 is CAIVTTGIPYEQYF. CDR3 nucleotides: TGTGCCATCGTTACTACAGGGATCCCCTACGAGCAGTACTTC.

V gene TRBV28 combines with J gene TRBJ1-2; maybe TRBD1 (6 bases). V lost 5 bases and J 3 bases, leaving 19 bases between the germline ends. Germline values: CDR1 MDHEN, CDR2 SYDVKM. The CDR3 totals 16 residues. CDR3 in amino acids: CASSGPSRGAHYGYTF. CDR3 DNA sequence: TGTGCCAGCAGTGGCCCGAGTAGGGGGGCTCACTATGGCTACACCTTC.

J is TRBJ2-2 and V is TRBV15, with 7 bases matching TRBD2. Trimming took 5 bases from V and 7 from J; bases not matched to a gene: 13. The germline V gene has CDR1 LNHNV and CDR2 YYDKDF (reference sequence). The CDR3 is made up of 16 amino acids. CDR3 DNA: TGTGCCACCAGCTCGACTAGCTCGTTTAGGGACGGGGAGCTGTTTTTT. Translating gives CATSSTSSFRDGELFF. Variable domain in full (rest from reference TRBV15 and TRBJ2-2): DAMVIQNPRYQVTQFGKPVTLSCSQTLNHNVMYWYQQKSSQAPKLLFHYYDKDFNNEADTPDNFQSRRPNTSFCFLDIRSPGLGDTAMYLCATSSTSSFRDGELFFGEGSRLTVL.

This clonotype was seen more than once but under ten times. The V and J genes are TRBV28 and TRBJ2-3; weak D call: TRBD2 (6 bases). This CDR3 region has 14 residues. Germline values: CDR1 MDHEN, CDR2 SYDVKM. The ends were cut back, 4 bases at V and 5 bases at J, with 13 bases in the middle. The CDR3 protein is CASSSIGGVDTQYF. The CDR3 DNA reads as TGTGCCAGCAGTTCCATCGGCGGGGTAGATACGCAGTATTTT. Based on the CDR3 plus reference TRBV28 and TRBJ2-3, the full variable domain is DVKVTQSSRYLVKRTGEKVFLECVQDMDHENMFWYRQDPGLGLRLIYFSYDVKMKEKGDIPEGYSVSREKKERFSLILESASTNQTSMYLCASSSIGGVDTQYFGPGTRLTVL.

This chain links TRBV6-5 with TRBJ1-1, with 7 bases aligning to TRBD1. Germline CDR1 is MNHEY and CDR2 is SVGAGI. V shed 4 bases and J 1 base; nucleotides not matched to a gene: 3. The CDR3 is 14 amino acids. CDR3 residues: CASSWGQQNTEAFF. CDR3 coding DNA: TGTGCCAGCAGTTGGGGACAGCAGAACACTGAAGCTTTCTTT.

J is TRBJ1-2 and V is TRBV28; D unclear. The germline V gene has CDR1 MDHEN and CDR2 SYDVKM. This CDR3 region has 12 residues. Trimming removed 7 bases from V and 4 bases from J, with 10 bases in between. The CDR3 sequence is CASIQDRYGYTF. The CDR3 DNA reads as TGTGCCAGCATCCAGGACCGCTATGGCTACACCTTC.

This clonotype was picked up a small number of times. The rearrangement uses TRBV18 and TRBJ2-7; D unresolved. Looked up from germline, CDR1 is KGHSH and CDR2 is LQKENI. V was trimmed by 2 bases and J by 3 bases, leaving 14 bases between them. The CDR3 loop spans 15 amino acids. The CDR3 DNA sequence: TGTGCCAGCTCACCAACCCAAATCTTCCGCTACGAGCAGTACTTC. Residues: CASSPTQIFRYEQYF.

A few counts support this clonotype. The chain links TRBV6-5 to TRBJ2-7; TRBD1 matches at 9 bases. CDR1 is MNHEY, CDR2 SVGAGI, per germline. The CDR3 sequence is 15 residues long. The V segment lost 5 bases and the J segment 3 bases; nucleotides outside the gene matches: 8. The CDR3 nucleotides are TGTGCCAGCAGTCACCCGGGACAGGGCTACTACGAGCAGTACTTC. Its protein product is CASSHPGQGYYEQYF.

This clonotype showed up just a few times. V gene TRBV6-1 combines with J gene TRBJ1-5; D ambiguous. Germline loops: CDR1 MNHNS, CDR2 SASEGT. Trimming pared 6 bases from V and 5 bases from J, leaving 17 bases between. CDR3 length: 15 residues. The CDR3 sequence: CASRGGPNRDQPQHF. The DNA for the CDR3 is TGTGCCAGCAGGGGTGGGCCCAACCGGGATCAGCCCCAGCATTTT.

The V call is TRBV5-1, the J call TRBJ2-6, with D hard to call. From germline, CDR1 is SGHRS and CDR2 YFSETQ. The CDR3 sequence is 15 residues long. V lost 2 bases, J lost 0 bases, and 6 bases lay in between. In DNA form, the CDR3 reads TGCGCCAGCAGCTTACAGAACTCTGGGGCCAACGTCCTGACTTTC. Translation gives CASSLQNSGANVLTF. The entire variable domain, with the rest obtained from reference TRBV5-1 and TRBJ2-6, is as follows: KAGVTQTPRYLIKTRGQQVTLSCSPISGHRSVSWYQQTPGQGLQFLFEYFSETQRNKGNFPGRFSGRQFSNSRSEMNVSTLELGDSALYLCASSLQNSGANVLTFGAGSRLTVL.

The chain has TRBV10-2 and TRBJ2-3, with D possibly being TRBD2 (5 bases). Deletions cut 6 bases from V and 4 bases from J, with 20 bases between. The CDR3 is 16 residues long. Germline V CDR1 and CDR2: WSHSY, SAAADI. The CDR3: CASSRDRVKGADTQYF. In DNA, the CDR3 is TGCGCCAGCAGCAGAGACCGCGTAAAGGGAGCAGATACGCAGTATTTT.

The gene calls are TRBV20-1 and TRBJ2-7; 13 nucleotides match TRBD2. The V gene end was trimmed by 0 bases and the J gene end by 3 bases; junction bases not matched to a gene: 8. The CDR3 runs 17 residues. Germline V gene sequence: CDR1 DFQATT, CDR2 SNEGSKA (reference sequence). CDR3 DNA: TGCAGTGCTAGAGATTTACTAGCGGGAGGGTATCACTACGAGCAGTACTTC. This encodes CSARDLLAGGYHYEQYF.

This chain links TRBV7-2 with TRBJ2-1; the match to TRBD2 covers 12 bases. The CDR3 covers 14 residues. Germline V gene data show CDR1 as SGHTA and CDR2 as FQGNSA. V gave up 5 bases and J gave up 9 bases; unmatched junction bases: 5. The DNA for the CDR3 is TGTGCCAGCAGCCCTGTGACTAGCGGGAGTGAGCAGTTCTTC. Encoded protein: CASSPVTSGSEQFF.

The chain carries TRBV24-1 and TRBJ2-3; maybe TRBD1 (6 bases). The V gene lost 4 bases and the J gene lost 2 bases, with 21 bases spanning the gap. Germline V lookup: CDR1 KGHDR, CDR2 SFDVKD. The CDR3 runs to 18 residues. The CDR3 loop reads CATSDPRGRGSSTDTQYF. The CDR3 nucleotides read TGTGCCACCAGTGACCCCCGGGGCAGGGGATCTTCCACAGATACGCAGTATTTT.

The chain recombines TRBV3-1 with TRBJ1-1; D not resolved. Germline CDR1 reads LGHDT; CDR2 reads YNNKEL (reference sequence). The length of the CDR3 is 13 residues. Trimming cost V 1 base and J 0 bases, with 3 bases left between them. The CDR3 region has the DNA TGTGCCAGCAGCCAAGTGGTGAACACTGAAGCTTTCTTT. It yields the protein CASSQVVNTEAFF.

The gene calls are TRBV6-5 and TRBJ2-2, with 8 nucleotides matching TRBD2. The CDR3 has 17 amino acids. Germline V lookup: CDR1 MNHEY, CDR2 SVGAGI. V dropped 2 bases and J dropped 6; count of bases not matched to a gene: 11. The CDR3, as DNA: TGTGCCAGCAGTTACCGGGGGGGTAGCGGGAATTCCGGGGAGCTGTTTTTT. Protein sequence: CASSYRGGSGNSGELFF.

A remark on this clonotype: A much more abundant neighbour one base away suggests this may be a read error. This chain joins TRBV6-2 or TRBV6-3 and TRBJ2-7, with D perhaps matching TRBD2 (8 bases). In germline, CDR1 is MNHEY, CDR2 SVGEGT. CDR3 length equals 14 residues. V lost 6 bases, J lost 7 bases, and 19 bases lay in between. CDR3 sequence reads: CASRPGLGGVEQYF. The CDR3 DNA reads TGTGCCAGCAGACCGGGACTAGGGGGCGTAGAGCAGTACTTC.

This clonotype occurred many times. The rearrangement links TRBV7-2 to TRBJ2-7, with D unclear. The CDR3 totals 12 residues. V shed 3 bases and J shed 4 bases, with 7 bases lying between them. CDR1 is SGHTA and CDR2 is FQGNSA in the germline V gene. The DNA of the CDR3 is TGTGCCAGCAGCTTGTCCCGGTACGAGCAGTACTTC. This sequence encodes CASSLSRYEQYF.

The rearrangement uses TRBV5-1 and TRBJ2-3, with a tentative D call TRBD2 (6 bases). The CDR3 contains 16 residues. Trimming stripped 3 bases from V and 3 bases from J, with 17 bases between. Germline V gene data show CDR1 as SGHRS and CDR2 as YFSETQ. CDR3 sequence reads: CASSSGLRGRTDTQYF. DNA of the CDR3: TGCGCCAGCAGCTCCGGACTACGCGGAAGGACAGATACGCAGTATTTT.